This T cell receptor beta chain was documented in a study of T-cell reconstitution after alpha-beta-depleted transplantation in children. Ten or more counts support this clonotype. Unique molecular identifiers were used to barcode this TCRbeta library. TCRdb passed the PCR reads through MiXCR, listing each CDR3 protein once. This table has almost 500,000 distinct CDR3 sequences, under 15% appearing once. The CDR3 spans 10 residues. Deletions cut 1 base from V and 4 bases from J, with 1 base between. The germline CDR1 and CDR2 sequences are DFQATT and SNEGSKA (reference sequence). The sample was PBMCs from the stem cell graft donor, taken from the stem cell graft. V is TRBV20-1 and J is TRBJ2-5, with D unresolved. This clonotype originated in a human donor who donated a stem cell graft to a child with combined immunodeficiency. CDR3 residues: CSARVETQYF. DNA of the CDR3: TGCAGTGCTAGAGTAGAGACCCAGTACTTC.